The sequence of this T cell receptor beta chain was determined in a study of blood T cell repertoires in COVID-19 (dated by TCRdb to 2018 to 2020). With regard to the full study: Samples covering the acute and convalescent phases of COVID-19 were provided by collaborators in the United States, Italy and Spain. The sample metadata nearly always contained a de-identified subject ID, COVID-19 status, age in years and sex. HLA class I and class II types, where available, came from metadata supplied by the sample provider rather than from assay-based typing. The material from the prospective study consisted of cDNA or gDNA derived from T cells, B-cell-depleted T cells, or PBMCs. Deeply sampled blood TCRbeta repertoires from subjects exposed to, actively infected with, or recovered from COVID-19 were included in the dataset. The repertoires were released in a freely available public database intended as a resource for research on the immune response to SARS-CoV-2. The samples were drawn from two sources: the first 160 participants of the ongoing ImmuneRACE study, and 1,200 or so subjects contributed by 6 global collaborators. Beyond this particular receptor, the publication reports: The amount of clinical and demographic metadata varied by source and participant and was provided uncurated.

Whole blood was collected in K2EDTA tubes by collaborating institutions according to the institutions' own protocols. Collaborator samples were shipped for TCRbeta analysis as frozen whole blood, isolated PBMCs, or DNA extracted from either sample type. CDR1 KGHSH and CDR2 LQKENI were looked up in the germline V gene. Trimming removed 2 bases from V and 3 bases from J, leaving 10 bases between the germline ends. The CDR3 runs 14 residues from the cysteine to the phenylalanine. Of the read, only the CDR3 DNA is kept; its 42 bases are in frame from base 1. Points on this clone: Its recognized antigen is unknown. Per-base quality was not reported, and no clone a single base away is much larger than it.

TCRbeta CDR3 regions were amplified from genomic DNA by means of the immunoSEQ Assay, a bias-controlled multiplex PCR. Under the source paper's analysis protocol: Within the assay, amplification of reference gene primers was used to estimate how many nucleated cells each sample contained. To quantify the absolute abundance of each unique TCRbeta CDR3 rearrangement, sequence reads were collapsed and filtered. For each sample, productive Simpson clonality was calculated as the square root of Simpson's diversity index over productive rearrangements. TCRdb re-hosts the immuneACCESS table, in-frame sequences only. Its copies lack some clones; in the studies checked, an unresolved V gene accounts for under half of them, and the cause for the rest is not known. V, J and clone size are taken as reported in that table, and D and trimming were inferred from the DNA itself. The sample data list hundreds of thousands of clones, and around 90% of these were observed just once. Over 1.1% of the sample lies in the top ten.

The source material was peripheral blood. The source of this sequence is a man older than 75 with acute or convalescent COVID-19. The chain uses TRBV18 and TRBJ1-1; a tentative D call is TRBD1 (5 bases match). The sequenced DNA is TGTGCCAGCTCACCAGGCACGGGGGACACTGAAGCTTTCTTT. This encodes CASSPGTGDTEAFF.